These 25 T cell receptor beta chains share one sample of origin, sequenced in a study of blood T cell repertoires in COVID-19. Generated by immunoSEQ multiplex PCR, the TCRdb table keeps only in-frame clones and is missing some. The sample carries about 280,000 clones, around 88% recorded once. Sequenced material: peripheral blood. The receptors come from a woman in her sixties or seventies with COVID-19, enrolled during active disease.

This rearrangement joins TRBV7-2 to TRBJ2-2, with D possibly TRBD2 on 7 matching bases. The germline V gene encodes CDR1 SGHTA and CDR2 FQGNSA. Trimming stripped 1 base from V and 5 bases from J, with 14 bases between. The CDR3 consists of 16 residues. The DNA for the CDR3 is TGTGCCAGCAGCTTAGGCGGGGGCCACGGTACCGGGGAGCTGTTTTTT. Amino acids: CASSLGGGHGTGELFF.

The V and J genes are TRBV21-1 and TRBJ2-7; TRBD2, the table's D call, was not compared with the DNA. TRBV21-1 corresponds to a pseudogene. The CDR3 spans 11 residues. CDR3 loop: CASSLFYEQYF. Written as DNA, the CDR3 is TGTGCCAGCAGCCTCTTCTACGAGCAGTACTTC.

The V gene is TRBV9, the J gene TRBJ1-3; D uncertain. The CDR3 is 17 amino acids. Germline-derived CDR1 and CDR2 are SGDLS and YYNGEE. V was pared by 3 bases and J by 0 bases, with 16 bases between. CDR3 protein: CASSENPGEGSGNTIYF. The CDR3 DNA reads TGTGCCAGCAGCGAAAACCCGGGAGAGGGCTCTGGAAACACCATATATTTT.

CDR3 DNA sequence: TGTGCCACCAGTGGGGCGCAGGGCGTTGTTTGGACAGATACGCAGTATTTT. As protein: CATSGAQGVVWTDTQYF. The chain combines TRBV24-1 with TRBJ2-3; tentatively, D is TRBD1 (5 bases). Germline V CDR1 and CDR2: KGHDR, SFDVKD. The CDR3 runs to 17 residues. V gave up 5 bases and J gave up 3 bases, with 20 bases separating them.

This chain connects TRBV5-6 to TRBJ1-2; unclear D gene. Germline assignment: CDR1 SGHDT and CDR2 YYEEEE. V dropped 4 bases and J dropped 2 bases, with 18 bases sitting between them. CDR3 size: 16 residues. The CDR3 coding sequence is TGTGCCAGCAGCCCGGGTTTCGACCGCGCCAACTATGGCTACACCTTC. Residues: CASSPGFDRANYGYTF.

This clone was observed a handful of times. This sample includes further DNA sequences coding for the same CDR3. The CDR3 nucleotides read TGCAGCGTAGGGAGTCCAAACACTGAAGCTTTCTTT. The encoded protein is CSVGSPNTEAFF. The V and J genes are TRBV29-1 and TRBJ1-1; D is unresolved. The length of the CDR3 is 12 residues. Per the germline V gene, CDR1 is SQVTM and CDR2 is ANQGSEA. V was pared by 6 bases and J by 2 bases, with 10 bases between.

V is TRBV24-1 and J is TRBJ1-1; the D is unclear. This CDR3 comprises 16 residues. Germline CDR1 and CDR2: KGHDR and SFDVKD. The V end lost 3 bases, the J end lost 5 bases, and 18 bases lay between the germline ends. The CDR3 DNA sequence: TGTGCCACCAGTGATGGCCGCCCATCGGGAACTACTGAAGCTTTCTTT. It translates to CATSDGRPSGTTEAFF.

This chain connects TRBV2 to TRBJ1-2; 9 nucleotides agree with TRBD1. Trimming cost V 4 bases and J 0 bases; bases outside gene matches: 9. The CDR3 runs to 17 residues. From germline, CDR1 is SNHLY and CDR2 FYNNEI. The CDR3 protein is CASSAPRDREANYGYTF. CDR3 coding DNA: TGTGCCAGCAGTGCCCCCCGGGACAGGGAGGCTAACTATGGCTACACCTTC.

The rearrangement joins TRBV27 to TRBJ2-7, with 7 bases lining up with TRBD1. CDR1 MNHEY and CDR2 SMNVEV come from the germline V gene (reference sequence). Trimming at V came to 8 bases and at J to 3 bases, leaving 13 bases not matched to a gene. The CDR3 totals 15 residues. The CDR3 bases are TGTGCCAGCCGCCTGAGTCGGGACAGACTCTACGAGCAGTACTTC. Translation gives CASRLSRDRLYEQYF.

The chain employs TRBV11-2 and TRBJ2-7, with D tentatively TRBD1 (5 bases). The length of the CDR3 is 14 residues. Per the germline V gene, CDR1 is SGHAT and CDR2 is FQNNGV. Trimming removed 7 bases at V and 4 bases at J, with 17 bases between. The CDR3 DNA reads as TGTGCCAGCAATCTTATAACAGGCGGATACGAGCAGTACTTC. Translating gives CASNLITGGYEQYF.

The chain joins TRBV19 to TRBJ1-1; 10 positions agree with TRBD1. Germline assignment: CDR1 LNHDA and CDR2 SQIVND (reference sequence). CDR3 length: 14 residues. V was clipped by 5 bases and J by 5 bases; unmatched bases: 5. Here the CDR3 reads CASSLRTGGTEAFF. The DNA for the CDR3 is TGTGCCAGTAGTCTAAGGACAGGGGGGACTGAAGCTTTCTTT.

The chain recombines TRBV21-1 with TRBJ1-6; the table names TRBD1, a call not compared with the DNA. TRBV21-1 counts as a pseudogene. CDR3 length: 22 amino acids. The CDR3 bases are TGTGCCAGCAGCAAAGCGCTGAGGGCCGGGACAGAATATCCCTCCTATAATTCACCCCTCCACTTT. It encodes CASSKALRAGTEYPSYNSPLHF.

The rearrangement uses TRBV7-9 and TRBJ1-2, with D unclear. Germline V gives CDR1 SEHNR, CDR2 FQNEAQ (reference sequence). Trimming cost V 1 base and J 4 bases, with 10 bases left between them. This CDR3 has 14 residues. In DNA, the CDR3 is TGTGCCAGCAGCTTAGACCCCGAGCTCTATGGCTACACCTTC. Translating gives CASSLDPELYGYTF.

The J gene is TRBJ1-3, the V gene TRBV3-1 (or the pseudogene TRBV3-2); no clear D. There are 18 residues in the CDR3. Trimming shortened V by 0 bases and J by 3 bases, and 18 bases separated the two germline ends. Germline values: CDR1 LGHDT, CDR2 YNNKEL (reference sequence). The CDR3 DNA sequence: TGTGCCAGCAGCCAAGAGAGTCCACGCTTGCACCATGGAAACACCATATATTTT. It specifies CASSQESPRLHHGNTIYF.

This clone has just a few counts. This chain joins TRBV7-2 and TRBJ2-2, with D perhaps matching TRBD2 (5 bases). CDR3 length equals 14 residues. V was pared by 5 bases and J by 6 bases, with 13 bases between. Per germline, CDR1 SGHTA and CDR2 FQGNSA. Here the CDR3 DNA reads TGTGCCAGCAGCCCGCGTGTACTAGCCGGGGAGCTGTTTTTT. Translating gives CASSPRVLAGELFF.

The J gene is TRBJ2-1, the V gene TRBV6-1; possibly TRBD1 for D (5 bases). Germline CDR1 reads MNHNS; CDR2 reads SASEGT. The CDR3 sequence is 15 residues long. With 1 base removed from V and 4 bases from J, the gap between germline ends came to 11 bases. This CDR3 reads CASSEERGRYNEQFF. CDR3 DNA: TGTGCCAGCAGTGAAGAAAGGGGAAGGTACAATGAGCAGTTCTTC.

J is TRBJ1-3 and V is TRBV12-3 or TRBV12-4, with no clear D. CDR3 size: 12 residues. Trimming pared 6 bases from V and 4 bases from J, leaving 7 bases between. The CDR3 DNA reads TGTGCCAGCAGCCCCCAGGGAAACACCATATATTTT. The encoded protein is CASSPQGNTIYF.

The CDR3 spells CASSDRGLRQETQYF. DNA for the CDR3: TGTGCCAGCAGCGACAGGGGGCTTCGGCAAGAGACCCAGTACTTC. The J gene is TRBJ2-5, the V gene TRBV2, with TRBD1 identical over 10 bases. Looked up from germline, CDR1 is SNHLY and CDR2 is FYNNEI. J gave up 2 bases and V 6 bases, and 6 bases lay outside the gene matches. CDR3 size: 15 residues. Filled out from reference TRBV2 and TRBJ2-5, the complete variable domain reads EPEVTQTPSHQVTQMGQEVILRCVPISNHLYFYWYRQILGQKVEFLVSFYNNEISEKSEIFDDQFSVERPDGSNFTLKIRSTKLEDSAMYFCASSDRGLRQETQYFGPGTRLLVL.

The V and J genes are TRBV25-1 and TRBJ1-5; D perhaps matches TRBD1 (5 bases). V lost 7 bases and J lost 5, with 15 bases in between. The CDR3 length is 14 residues. The germline V gene has CDR1 MGHDK and CDR2 SYGVNS. The CDR3 region is CASTKGIGDQPQHF. The DNA for the CDR3 is TGTGCCAGCACCAAGGGGATTGGGGATCAGCCCCAGCATTTT.

This clone came up once. The chain uses TRBV18 and TRBJ1-1, with 7 bases fitting TRBD1. Germline V gene lookup returns CDR1 KGHSH and CDR2 LQKENI. The CDR3 loop spans 13 amino acids. J was trimmed by 4 bases and V by 1 base; bases with no gene match: 0. The CDR3 DNA is TGTGCCAGCTCACCACAGGGGGCCACTGAAGCTTTCTTT. It encodes CASSPQGATEAFF.

This clone showed up just a few times. This chain uses TRBV2 with TRBJ1-1; D perhaps matches TRBD1 (6 bases). V was shortened by 7 bases and J by 1 base, with 10 bases between the two germline ends. This CDR3 is built from 13 residues. Germline V gene sequence: CDR1 SNHLY, CDR2 FYNNEI. In DNA form, the CDR3 reads TGTGCCAGCAACTTACAGGGGAACACTGAAGCTTTCTTT. This gives the protein CASNLQGNTEAFF.

In its sample, this clone was seen a few times. This chain joins TRBV27 and TRBJ2-7; perhaps TRBD1 as D (5 bases). Germline CDR1 reads MNHEY; CDR2 reads SMNVEV (reference sequence). This CDR3 has 18 residues. Trimming removed 2 bases at V and 0 bases at J, with 20 bases between. In DNA, the CDR3 is TGTGCCAGCAGTTTAAGGGGCAGGGCAGGGTCCTTCTCCTACGAGCAGTACTTC. Translating gives CASSLRGRAGSFSYEQYF.

The V gene is TRBV5-6, the J gene TRBJ1-6; D gene uncertain. Per the germline V gene, CDR1 is SGHDT and CDR2 is YYEEEE. The ends were cut back, 1 base at V and 4 bases at J, with 15 bases in the middle. The CDR3 runs 17 residues. Here the CDR3 DNA reads TGTGCCAGCAGCTTGATTGCGGGTGCAGGTTATAATTCACCCCTCCACTTT. Translation gives CASSLIAGAGYNSPLHF. The full variable domain, with the rest looked up from reference TRBV5-6 and TRBJ1-6, is DAGVTQSPTHLIKTRGQQVTLRCSPKSGHDTVSWYQQALGQGPQFIFQYYEEEERQRGNFPDRFSGHQFPNYSSELNVNALLLGDSALYLCASSLIAGAGYNSPLHFGNGTRLTVT.

V and J are TRBV11-2 and TRBJ2-1, with D unclear. The ends were cut back, 5 bases at V and 3 bases at J, with 5 bases in the middle. From germline, CDR1 is SGHAT and CDR2 FQNNGV. The CDR3 has 12 residues. CDR3 nucleotides: TGTGCCAGCAGCCCGGGCTACAATGAGCAGTTCTTC. Protein: CASSPGYNEQFF.

Only a few counts were recorded for this clone. V is TRBV7-9 and J is TRBJ2-3, with 8 nucleotides matching TRBD1. The V gene's germline CDR1 is SEHNR and CDR2 FQNEAQ (reference sequence). This CDR3 comprises 14 residues. The ends lost 8 bases at V and 1 base at J; junction bases unmatched: 5. The DNA for the CDR3 is TGTGCCAGCGCTTCCAGGGGGCGCACAGATACGCAGTATTTT. It codes for CASASRGRTDTQYF.